The 10 T cell receptor beta chains presented below share a single source sample, sequenced in a study of CD8 T cells in Susac syndrome. cDNA came from approximately 0.5 to 1 ug RNA primed by random hexamers. TCRdb reanalysed the immunoSEQ multiplex PCR reads using MiXCR and keeps one entry per CDR3 protein. The data contain about 280,000 distinct CDR3 sequences, roughly 81% of them singletons. The sequenced sample was CD8+ T cells from PBMCs. These receptors came from a human donor with multiple sclerosis.

V gene TRBV9 combines with J gene TRBJ2-5; TRBD1 matches 9 bases. Germline CDR1 is SGDLS and CDR2 is YYNGEE. With V trimmed by 3 bases and J by 4 bases, 1 base remained unmatched. CDR3 length: 13 residues. The CDR3 bases are TGTGCCAGCAGCGAGGGACAGGGAGAGACCCAGTACTTC. Protein: CASSEGQGETQYF.

The rearrangement uses TRBV7-9 and TRBJ2-7, with D unclear. The CDR3 covers 12 residues. CDR1 SEHNR and CDR2 FQNEAQ come from the germline V gene (reference sequence). V shed 5 bases and J shed 6 bases, with 11 bases lying between them. The CDR3 loop is CASSRLRGEQYF. CDR3 coding DNA: TGTGCCAGCAGCCGATTGAGAGGCGAGCAGTACTTC. The variable domain in full, with the rest retrieved from reference TRBV7-9 and TRBJ2-7, is DTGVSQNPRHKITKRGQNVTFRCDPISEHNRLYWYRQTLGQGPEFLTYFQNEAQLEKSRLLSDRFSAERPKGSFSTLEIQRTEQGDSAMYLCASSRLRGEQYFGPGTRLTVT.

V is TRBV18 and J is TRBJ2-7; tentatively, D is TRBD1 (5 bases). The CDR3 consists of 14 residues. Germline lookup yields CDR1 KGHSH and CDR2 LQKENI. Trimming took off 4 bases at V and 3 bases at J, with 13 bases between the two ends. The CDR3: CASSRREPGYEQYF. CDR3 nucleotides: TGTGCCAGCTCACGCAGGGAACCGGGCTACGAGCAGTACTTC.

This clonotype was seen more than once but under ten times. This chain joins TRBV5-4 and TRBJ2-1; D is ambiguous. Trimming left V 2 bases short and J 7 bases short, with 16 bases between. The germline CDR1 and CDR2 sequences are SGHNT and YYREEE (reference sequence). This CDR3 comprises 15 residues. The CDR3 bases are TGTGCCAGCAGCTTTAGTTCCAGCCCTGAGAATGAGCAGTTCTTC. It translates to CASSFSSSPENEQFF.

V is TRBV19 and J is TRBJ1-2; 10 positions match TRBD1. The CDR3 is made up of 14 amino acids. The germline CDR1 and CDR2 sequences are LNHDA and SQIVND (reference sequence). Germline trimming cut 7 bases from V and 7 bases from J; bases unmatched to any gene: 9. DNA of the CDR3: TGTGCCAGTACCCCCGGGACAGGGGCCTGTGGCTACACCTTC. Translating gives CASTPGTGACGYTF.

The V gene is TRBV12-5, the J gene TRBJ2-2; D may match TRBD1 or TRBD2 (5 bases each). In germline, CDR1 is LGHNT, CDR2 FRNRAP. There are 12 residues in the CDR3. V was trimmed by 4 bases and J by 9 bases, leaving 9 bases between them. The CDR3 loop reads CASGSGPRELFF. CDR3 bases: TGTGCTAGTGGTTCGGGGCCCCGGGAGCTGTTTTTT.

This chain joins TRBV2 and TRBJ2-1; a possible D gene is TRBD1 (5 bases). Germline-derived CDR1 and CDR2 are SNHLY and FYNNEI. The CDR3 runs 14 residues. V was trimmed by 7 bases and J by 4 bases, leaving 14 bases between them. Written as DNA, the CDR3 is TGTGCCAGCATCCAAGGGGCTTCGTACAATGAGCAGTTCTTC. It codes for CASIQGASYNEQFF.

The CDR3 DNA follows: TGCGCCAGCAGCCCAAACAGGGGGGACACTGAAGCTTTCTTT. This codes for CASSPNRGDTEAFF. The V call is TRBV4-1, the J call TRBJ1-1; 8 bases are shared with TRBD1. This CDR3 region has 14 residues. J gave up 3 bases and V 4 bases, and 4 bases lay outside the gene matches. The germline gives CDR1 MGHRA, CDR2 YSYEKL.

The chain joins TRBV12-3 or TRBV12-4 to TRBJ2-1; 10 bases are shared with TRBD1. The CDR3 totals 17 residues. The V segment lost 5 bases and the J segment 4 bases; nucleotides outside the gene matches: 11. The CDR3 loop is CASSGSGTGARYNEQFF. DNA for the CDR3: TGTGCCAGCAGTGGCTCCGGGACAGGGGCTCGATACAATGAGCAGTTCTTC.

This chain links TRBV20-1 with TRBJ1-2; D ambiguous. CDR1 is DFQATT, CDR2 SNEGSKA, per germline (reference sequence). The CDR3 has 13 amino acids. With 3 bases removed from V and 7 bases from J, the gap between germline ends came to 15 bases. The CDR3 region has the DNA TGCAGTGCTAGTATCCGTGGCCCCAGTGGCTACACCTTC. Protein sequence: CSASIRGPSGYTF.